The next 16 T cell receptor beta chains were all read from a single sample in a study of CD8 T cells in ankylosing spondylitis. TCRdb re-analysed the 5' RACE reads in MiXCR, keeping a single row per CDR3 protein. The profile covers 150,000 to 200,000 distinct CDR3 sequences, with about 20% appearing a single time and around 4.5% taken by the ten largest. The sequencing sample was made of blood, either unsorted or a sorted T cell fraction (not recorded which). The origin of the receptors is a male donor under 30 with ankylosing spondylitis or in good health (not recorded which).

This clonotype was observed many times. Sequence at one end of the junction differs from germline and may be a read error. V usage is TRBV20-1 and J usage is TRBJ2-5; D possibly corresponds to TRBD1 (5 bases). The germline gives CDR1 DFQATT, CDR2 SNEGSKA (reference sequence). The CDR3 is 12 residues long. The chain's CDR3 is CSAGDSSETQYF. CDR3 nucleotide sequence: TGCAGTGCTGGAGACAGTTCAGAGACCCAGTACTTC.

This clonotype showed up many times. The CDR3 coding sequence is TGTGCCAGCAGCGGAATAGGGGAAACCGGGGAGCTGTTTTTT. Translation gives CASSGIGETGELFF. The chain employs TRBV28 and TRBJ2-2; D is possibly TRBD1 (5 bases). With 6 bases removed from V and 5 bases from J, the gap between germline ends came to 13 bases. This CDR3 region has 14 residues. CDR1 and CDR2 (germline): MDHEN, SYDVKM.

Many counts were recorded for this clonotype. The gene calls are TRBV30 and TRBJ2-1; D remains ambiguous. There are 16 residues in the CDR3. Per the germline V gene, CDR1 is GTSNPN and CDR2 is SVGIG (reference sequence). Trimming left V 2 bases short and J 0 bases short, with 14 bases between. CDR3 bases: TGTGCCTGGAGTTCCCGACTCCTGAGCTCCTACAATGAGCAGTTCTTC. Its translation: CAWSSRLLSSYNEQFF.

This clonotype came up many times. The chain recombines TRBV7-9 with TRBJ1-5, with no clear D. The ends were cut back, 0 bases at V and 2 bases at J, with 5 bases in the middle. This CDR3 region has 14 residues. Germline V lookup: CDR1 SEHNR, CDR2 FQNEAQ (reference sequence). The CDR3 nucleotides read TGTGCCAGCAGCTTAGCCCTCGGCAATCAGCCCCAGCATTTT. This codes for CASSLALGNQPQHF.

In this sample, this clonotype turned up many times. This chain's CDR3 is CASSPLHGMTRGEQFF. The CDR3, as DNA: TGTGCCAGCAGTCCCCTACATGGGATGACTAGAGGGGAGCAGTTCTTC. The chain combines TRBV14 with TRBJ2-1; possibly TRBD2 for D (6 bases). Trimming shortened V by 6 bases and J by 10 bases, and 25 bases separated the two germline ends. Germline V lookup: CDR1 SGHDN, CDR2 FVKESK. This CDR3 spans 16 amino acids. Variable domain in full (rest from reference TRBV14 and TRBJ2-1): EAGVTQFPSHSVIEKGQTVTLRCDPISGHDNLYWYRRVMGKEIKFLLHFVKESKQDESGMPNNRFLAERTGGTYSTLKVQPAELEDSGVYFCASSPLHGMTRGEQFFGPGTRLTVL.

DNA for the CDR3: TGCAGCGGTGGGGGTTCCTACGAGCAGTACTTC. As protein: CSGGGSYEQYF. The V call is TRBV29-1, the J call TRBJ2-7; possibly TRBD1 or TRBD2 for D (5 bases each). V lost 7 bases to trimming and J lost 1 base, with 8 bases between them. Germline CDR1 is SQVTM and CDR2 is ANQGSEA. The length of the CDR3 is 11 residues.

This clonotype came up many times. The rearrangement links TRBV7-9 to TRBJ1-2; no definite D call. The CDR3 spans 14 residues. V was trimmed by 6 bases and J by 4 bases, leaving 15 bases between them. CDR1 and CDR2 (germline): SEHNR, FQNEAQ (reference sequence). The CDR3 coding sequence is TGTGCCAGCAGTACCCCCACTCAAACCTATGGCTACACCTTC. This sequence encodes CASSTPTQTYGYTF.

This clonotype was recorded at least ten times. The rearrangement joins TRBV4-3 to TRBJ2-3; D ambiguous. Looked up from germline, CDR1 is LGHNA and CDR2 is YSLEER. CDR3 length: 14 amino acids. Between the trimmed V and J ends, which lost 0 bases and 6 bases, there was a span of 10 bases. Here the CDR3 DNA reads TGCGCCAGCAGCCAAGAGTCCAGGATTGATACGCAGTATTTT. This sequence encodes CASSQESRIDTQYF.

This chain uses TRBV19 with TRBJ2-1, with TRBD2 as a possible D gene (5 bases). CDR1 is LNHDA and CDR2 is SQIVND in the germline V gene (reference sequence). The CDR3 spans 15 residues. The V end was cut by 6 bases, the J end by 0 bases, with 12 bases between. In DNA, the CDR3 is TGTGCCAGTAGCCCTAGCCAGAGCTCCTACAATGAGCAGTTCTTC. Translation gives CASSPSQSSYNEQFF. The full variable domain, in which reference TRBV19 and TRBJ2-1 provide the parts outside the CDR3, is DGGITQSPKYLFRKEGQNVTLSCEQNLNHDAMYWYRQDPGQGLRLIYYSQIVNDFQKGDIAEGYSVSREKKESFPLTVTSAQKNPTAFYLCASSPSQSSYNEQFFGPGTRLTVL.

V gene TRBV10-1 combines with J gene TRBJ1-4; D gene unclear. Germline loops: CDR1 WNHNN, CDR2 SYGVQD (reference sequence). This CDR3 spans 15 amino acids. V was clipped by 0 bases and J by 1 base, with 6 bases between them. CDR3: CASSESRVTNEKLFF. The CDR3 coding sequence is TGCGCCAGCAGTGAGTCTCGGGTAACTAATGAAAAACTGTTTTTT.

This clonotype was observed many times. J is TRBJ2-2 and V is TRBV14, with 10 nucleotides matching TRBD2. The length of the CDR3 is 17 residues. J gave up 5 bases and V 3 bases, and 9 bases lay outside the gene matches. Germline V gene lookup returns CDR1 SGHDN and CDR2 FVKESK. The CDR3 here is CASSHSTGTSETGELFF. The CDR3 bases are TGTGCCAGCAGCCATTCAACCGGGACTAGCGAGACCGGGGAGCTGTTTTTT.

J is TRBJ2-1 and V is TRBV5-1; TRBD2 agrees at 8 bases. Trimming took 4 bases from V and 8 from J; bases not matched to a gene: 14. Germline V CDR1 and CDR2: SGHRS, YFSETQ. The CDR3 sequence is 16 residues long. CDR3 region: CASSPAGGLTTHEQFF. The DNA for the CDR3 is TGCGCCAGCAGCCCCGCGGGGGGCCTTACGACCCATGAGCAGTTCTTC.

Ten or more counts support this clonotype. The chain uses TRBV20-1 and TRBJ2-5; TRBD1 might be the D (5 bases). The CDR3 spans 14 residues. Germline values: CDR1 DFQATT, CDR2 SNEGSKA (reference sequence). The germline V and J ends were trimmed by 3 bases and 0 bases, with 11 bases remaining between them. CDR3 region: CSASRTQHQETQYF. CDR3 DNA: TGCAGTGCTAGTCGGACACAACACCAAGAGACCCAGTACTTC.

The chain recombines TRBV18 with TRBJ2-5; possibly TRBD1 for D (7 bases). V was shortened by 1 base and J by 5 bases, with 23 bases between the two germline ends. The germline V gene encodes CDR1 KGHSH and CDR2 LQKENI. CDR3 length equals 18 residues. The DNA of the CDR3 is TGTGCCAGCTCACCACTCGGGGGACAGCACCAAATGGGGGAGACCCAGTACTTC. This sequence encodes CASSPLGGQHQMGETQYF.

In this sample, this clonotype turned up many times. This chain links TRBV14 with TRBJ2-2; D gene unclear. The germline CDR1 and CDR2 sequences are SGHDN and FVKESK. There are 13 residues in the CDR3. V was cut by 1 base and J by 9 bases, with 9 bases left in between. CDR3 sequence (DNA): TGTGCCAGCAGCCAAGTGTTGGGCCGGGAGCTGTTTTTT. This sequence encodes CASSQVLGRELFF. Drawing the rest from reference TRBV14 and TRBJ2-2, the complete variable domain is EAGVTQFPSHSVIEKGQTVTLRCDPISGHDNLYWYRRVMGKEIKFLLHFVKESKQDESGMPNNRFLAERTGGTYSTLKVQPAELEDSGVYFCASSQVLGRELFFGEGSRLTVL.

This clonotype was observed at least ten times. This rearrangement joins TRBV20-1 to TRBJ2-2, with a possible D match to TRBD1 (5 bases). The CDR3 loop spans 15 amino acids. V shed 4 bases and J shed 0 bases, with 12 bases lying between them. Per germline, CDR1 DFQATT and CDR2 SNEGSKA (reference sequence). CDR3 sequence (DNA): TGCAGTGCTACAACAGGCACAGCGAACACCGGGGAGCTGTTTTTT. This translates into CSATTGTANTGELFF.